What follows is one T cell receptor beta chain and its context. The data derive from a study of blood T cell repertoires in COVID-19. The CDR3 extends over 15 amino acids. The V gene's germline CDR1 is SGHNT and CDR2 YENEEA. V gave up 3 bases and J gave up 8 bases; unmatched junction bases: 10. Profiled with immunoSEQ multiplex PCR; TCRdb holds only in-frame clones, not every one. Among hundreds of thousands of clones, 65% to 90% were seen once, and the ten largest hold roughly 4.6%. This receptor was identified in a man aged 50 to 60 with active or convalescent COVID-19. This chain joins TRBV11-3 and TRBJ2-1; 7 bases align to TRBD2. Sequenced input: peripheral blood. The CDR3 spells CASSLGGELGDEQFF. The CDR3 DNA is TGTGCCAGCAGCTTGGGGGGGGAGCTGGGCGATGAGCAGTTCTTC.